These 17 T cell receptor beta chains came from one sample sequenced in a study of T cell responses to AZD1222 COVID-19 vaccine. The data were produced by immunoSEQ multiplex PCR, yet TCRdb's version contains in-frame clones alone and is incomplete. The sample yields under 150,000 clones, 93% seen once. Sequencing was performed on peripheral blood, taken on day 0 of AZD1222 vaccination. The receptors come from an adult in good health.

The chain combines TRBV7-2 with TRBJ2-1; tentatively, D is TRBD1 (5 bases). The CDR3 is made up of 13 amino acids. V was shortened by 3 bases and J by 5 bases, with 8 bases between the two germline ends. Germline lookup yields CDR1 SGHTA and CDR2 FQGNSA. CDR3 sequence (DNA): TGTGCCAGCAGCTTTCGACAGAACAATGAGCAGTTCTTC. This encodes CASSFRQNNEQFF. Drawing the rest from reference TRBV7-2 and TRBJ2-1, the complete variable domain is GAGVSQSPSNKVTEKGKDVELRCDPISGHTALYWYRQSLGQGLEFLIYFQGNSAPDKSGLPSDRFSAERTGGSVSTLTIQRTQQEDSAVYLCASSFRQNNEQFFGPGTRLTVL.

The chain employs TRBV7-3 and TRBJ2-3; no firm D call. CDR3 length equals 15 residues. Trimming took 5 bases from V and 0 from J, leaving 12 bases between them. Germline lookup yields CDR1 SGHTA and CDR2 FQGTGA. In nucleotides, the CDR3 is TGTGCCAGCAGCACCGGACCTTCTAGCACAGATACGCAGTATTTT. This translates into CASSTGPSSTDTQYF.

The CDR3 loop reads CASSSSRTDGYTF. Written as DNA, the CDR3 is TGTGCCAGCAGCTCGTCACGCACCGATGGCTACACCTTC. V usage is TRBV11-2 and J usage is TRBJ1-2, with unresolved D. The CDR3 sequence is 13 residues long. Trimming pared 4 bases from V and 6 bases from J, leaving 12 bases between. Germline V CDR1 and CDR2: SGHAT, FQNNGV.

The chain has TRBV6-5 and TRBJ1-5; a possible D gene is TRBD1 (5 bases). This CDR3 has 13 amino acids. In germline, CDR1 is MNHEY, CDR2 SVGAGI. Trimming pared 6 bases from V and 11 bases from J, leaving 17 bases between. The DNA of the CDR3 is TGTGCCAGCAGAGCCGGGGCCCACCCGTCCCAGCATTTT. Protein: CASRAGAHPSQHF.

The CDR3 is CASRTQDHEQFF. In nucleotides, the CDR3 is TGTGCCAGCAGAACCCAAGACCATGAGCAGTTCTTC. The chain joins TRBV6-5 to TRBJ2-1; no definite D call. The germline CDR1 and CDR2 sequences are MNHEY and SVGAGI. V was cut by 6 bases and J by 8 bases, with 11 bases left in between. The CDR3 has 12 residues.

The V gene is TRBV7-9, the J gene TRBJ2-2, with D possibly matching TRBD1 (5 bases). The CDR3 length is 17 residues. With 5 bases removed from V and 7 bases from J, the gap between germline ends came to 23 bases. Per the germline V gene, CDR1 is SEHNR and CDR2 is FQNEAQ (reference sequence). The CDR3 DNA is TGTGCCAGCAGCCACTTCGCCAGGGAAATAGAGAACGGGGAGCTGTTTTTT. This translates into CASSHFAREIENGELFF.

Here the CDR3 reads CASSSRQGSPYGYTF. CDR3 DNA: TGTGCCAGCAGTTCCCGACAGGGGTCTCCCTATGGCTACACCTTC. The chain carries TRBV6-5 and TRBJ1-2; 8 bases agree with TRBD1. The CDR3 extends over 15 amino acids. J gave up 4 bases and V 4 bases, and 8 bases lay outside the gene matches. CDR1 is MNHEY and CDR2 is SVGAGI in the germline V gene.

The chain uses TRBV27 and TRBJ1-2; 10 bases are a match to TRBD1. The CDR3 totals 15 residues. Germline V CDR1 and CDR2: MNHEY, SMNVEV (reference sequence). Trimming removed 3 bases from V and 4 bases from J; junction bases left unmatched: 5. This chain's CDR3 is CASSFTGTGVYGYTF. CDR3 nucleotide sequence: TGTGCCAGCAGTTTTACCGGGACAGGGGTCTATGGCTACACCTTC.

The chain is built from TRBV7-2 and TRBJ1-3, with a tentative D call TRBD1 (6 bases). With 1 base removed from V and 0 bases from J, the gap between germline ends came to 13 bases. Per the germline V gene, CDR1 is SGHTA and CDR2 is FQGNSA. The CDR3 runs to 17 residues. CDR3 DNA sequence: TGTGCCAGCAGCTTAGACCGGGGGCTAGCCTCTGGAAACACCATATATTTT. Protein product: CASSLDRGLASGNTIYF.

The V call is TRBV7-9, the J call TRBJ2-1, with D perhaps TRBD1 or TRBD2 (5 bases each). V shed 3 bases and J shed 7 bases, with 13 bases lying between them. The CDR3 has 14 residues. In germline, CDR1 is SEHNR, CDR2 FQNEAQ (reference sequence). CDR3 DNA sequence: TGTGCCAGCAGCTTCTCCGGGGCCGGGAATGAGCAGTTCTTC. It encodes CASSFSGAGNEQFF.

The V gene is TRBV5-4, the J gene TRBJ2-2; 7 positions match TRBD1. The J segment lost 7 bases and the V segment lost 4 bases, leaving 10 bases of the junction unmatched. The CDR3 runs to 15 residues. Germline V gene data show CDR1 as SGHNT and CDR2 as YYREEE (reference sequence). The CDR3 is CASSNLDRVNGELFF. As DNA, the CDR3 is TGTGCCAGCAGCAACCTCGACAGGGTTAACGGGGAGCTGTTTTTT. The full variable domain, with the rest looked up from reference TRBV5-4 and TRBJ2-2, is ETGVTQSPTHLIKTRGQQVTLRCSSQSGHNTVSWYQQALGQGPQFIFQYYREEENGRGNFPPRFSGLQFPNYSSELNVNALELDDSALYLCASSNLDRVNGELFFGEGSRLTVL.

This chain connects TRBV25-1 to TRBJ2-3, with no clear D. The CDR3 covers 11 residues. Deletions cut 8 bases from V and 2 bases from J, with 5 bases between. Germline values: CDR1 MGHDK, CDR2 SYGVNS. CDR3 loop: CASRFTDTQYF. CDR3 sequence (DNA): TGTGCCAGCCGGTTCACAGATACGCAGTATTTT.

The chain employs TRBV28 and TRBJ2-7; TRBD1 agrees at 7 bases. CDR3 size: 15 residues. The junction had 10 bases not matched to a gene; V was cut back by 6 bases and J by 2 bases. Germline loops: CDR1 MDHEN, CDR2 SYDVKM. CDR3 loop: CASSPPWDRAYEQYF. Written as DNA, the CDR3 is TGTGCCAGCAGCCCACCCTGGGACAGAGCCTACGAGCAGTACTTC. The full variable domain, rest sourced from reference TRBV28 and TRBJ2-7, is DVKVTQSSRYLVKRTGEKVFLECVQDMDHENMFWYRQDPGLGLRLIYFSYDVKMKEKGDIPEGYSVSREKKERFSLILESASTNQTSMYLCASSPPWDRAYEQYFGPGTRLTVT.

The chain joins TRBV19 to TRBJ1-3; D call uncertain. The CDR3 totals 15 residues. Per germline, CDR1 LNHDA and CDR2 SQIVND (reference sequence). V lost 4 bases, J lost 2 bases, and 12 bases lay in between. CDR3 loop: CASSTYPDAGNTIYF. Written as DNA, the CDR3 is TGTGCCAGTAGTACATACCCAGATGCTGGAAACACCATATATTTT.

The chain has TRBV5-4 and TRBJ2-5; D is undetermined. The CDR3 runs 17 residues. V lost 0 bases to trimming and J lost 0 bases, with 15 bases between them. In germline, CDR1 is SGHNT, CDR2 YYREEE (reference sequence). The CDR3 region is CASSLAGESPYQETQYF. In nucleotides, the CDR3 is TGTGCCAGCAGCTTGGCCGGCGAGAGCCCGTACCAAGAGACCCAGTACTTC.

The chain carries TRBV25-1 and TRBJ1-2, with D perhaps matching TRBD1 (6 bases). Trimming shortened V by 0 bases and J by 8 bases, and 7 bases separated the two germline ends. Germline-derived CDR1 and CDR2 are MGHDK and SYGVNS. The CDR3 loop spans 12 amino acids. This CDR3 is CASSEYRGGYTF. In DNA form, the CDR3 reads TGTGCCAGCAGTGAATACAGGGGCGGCTACACCTTC.

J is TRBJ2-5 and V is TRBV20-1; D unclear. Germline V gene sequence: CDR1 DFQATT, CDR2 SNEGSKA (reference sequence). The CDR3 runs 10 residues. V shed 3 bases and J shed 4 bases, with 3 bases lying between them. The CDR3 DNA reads TGCAGTGCTAGTACAGAGACCCAGTACTTC. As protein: CSASTETQYF.